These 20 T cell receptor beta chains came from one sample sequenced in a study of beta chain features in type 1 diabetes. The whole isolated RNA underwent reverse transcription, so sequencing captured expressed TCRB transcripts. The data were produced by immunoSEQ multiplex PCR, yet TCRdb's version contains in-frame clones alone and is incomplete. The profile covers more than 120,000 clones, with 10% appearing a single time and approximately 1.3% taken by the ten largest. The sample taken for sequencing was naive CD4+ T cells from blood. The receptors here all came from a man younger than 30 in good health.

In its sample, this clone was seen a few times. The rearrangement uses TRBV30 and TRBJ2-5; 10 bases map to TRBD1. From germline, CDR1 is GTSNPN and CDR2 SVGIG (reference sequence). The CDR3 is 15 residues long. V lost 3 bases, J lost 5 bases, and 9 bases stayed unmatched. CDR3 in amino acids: CAWSHSDRGLETQYF. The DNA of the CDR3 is TGTGCCTGGAGCCACTCAGACAGGGGGCTGGAGACCCAGTACTTC. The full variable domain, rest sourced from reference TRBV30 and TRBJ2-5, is SQTIHQWPATLVQPVGSPLSLECTVEGTSNPNLYWYRQAAGRGLQLLFYSVGIGQISSEVPQNLSASRPQDRQFILSSKKLLLSDSGFYLCAWSHSDRGLETQYFGPGTRLLVL.

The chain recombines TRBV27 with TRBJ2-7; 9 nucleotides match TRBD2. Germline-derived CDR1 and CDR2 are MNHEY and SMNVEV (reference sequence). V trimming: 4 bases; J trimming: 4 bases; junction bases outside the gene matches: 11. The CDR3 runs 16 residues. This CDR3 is CASSWGGVAGAYEQYF. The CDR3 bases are TGTGCCAGCAGTTGGGGGGGGGTAGCGGGGGCTTACGAGCAGTACTTC.

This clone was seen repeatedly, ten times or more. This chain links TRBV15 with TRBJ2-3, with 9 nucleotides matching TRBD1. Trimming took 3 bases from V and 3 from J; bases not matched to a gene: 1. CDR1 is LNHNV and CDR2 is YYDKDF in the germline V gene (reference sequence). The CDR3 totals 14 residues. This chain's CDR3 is CATSRGQGTDTQYF. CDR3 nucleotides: TGTGCCACCAGCAGGGGACAGGGTACAGATACGCAGTATTTT.

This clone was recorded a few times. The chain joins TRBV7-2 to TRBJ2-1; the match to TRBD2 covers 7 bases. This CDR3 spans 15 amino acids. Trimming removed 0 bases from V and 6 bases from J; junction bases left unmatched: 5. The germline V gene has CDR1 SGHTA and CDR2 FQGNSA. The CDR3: CASSLAIGGTNEQFF. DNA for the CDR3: TGTGCCAGCAGCTTAGCTATCGGGGGGACCAATGAGCAGTTCTTC.

The chain's CDR3 is CASSEDSLSYEQYF. Written as DNA, the CDR3 is TGTGCCAGCAGCGAGGACAGTCTCTCCTACGAGCAGTACTTC. The gene calls are TRBV11-2 and TRBJ2-7; the D gene is possibly TRBD1 (6 bases). The CDR3 loop spans 14 amino acids. The germline V gene encodes CDR1 SGHAT and CDR2 FQNNGV. The ends were cut back, 5 bases at V and 0 bases at J, with 11 bases in the middle.

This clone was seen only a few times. CDR3 sequence reads: CAWRDRSNQPQHF. CDR3 nucleotides: TGTGCCTGGAGGGACAGGAGCAATCAGCCCCAGCATTTT. The rearrangement links TRBV30 to TRBJ1-5; 7 nucleotides match TRBD1. CDR1 GTSNPN and CDR2 SVGIG come from the germline V gene (reference sequence). J gave up 1 base and V 3 bases, and 0 bases lay outside the gene matches. CDR3 length: 13 residues.

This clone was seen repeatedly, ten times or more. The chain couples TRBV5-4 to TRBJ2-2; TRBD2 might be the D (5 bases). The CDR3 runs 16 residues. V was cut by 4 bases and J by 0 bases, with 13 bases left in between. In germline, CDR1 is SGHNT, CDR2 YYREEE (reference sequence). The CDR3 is CASSPQRSANTGELFF. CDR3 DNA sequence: TGTGCCAGCAGCCCCCAGCGGTCTGCGAACACCGGGGAGCTGTTTTTT.

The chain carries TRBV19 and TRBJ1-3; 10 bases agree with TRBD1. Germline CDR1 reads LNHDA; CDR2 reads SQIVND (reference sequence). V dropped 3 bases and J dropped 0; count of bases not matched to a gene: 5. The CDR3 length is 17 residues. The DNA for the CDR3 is TGTGCCAGTAGTATCAGGACAGGGGGACTCTCTGGAAACACCATATATTTT. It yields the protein CASSIRTGGLSGNTIYF.

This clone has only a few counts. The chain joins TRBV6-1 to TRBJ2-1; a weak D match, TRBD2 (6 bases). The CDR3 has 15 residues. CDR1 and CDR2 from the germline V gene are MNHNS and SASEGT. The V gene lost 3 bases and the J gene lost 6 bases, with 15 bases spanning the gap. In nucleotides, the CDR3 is TGTGCCAGCAGTGATGAGACTAGATTCCTCAATGAGCAGTTCTTC. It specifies CASSDETRFLNEQFF.

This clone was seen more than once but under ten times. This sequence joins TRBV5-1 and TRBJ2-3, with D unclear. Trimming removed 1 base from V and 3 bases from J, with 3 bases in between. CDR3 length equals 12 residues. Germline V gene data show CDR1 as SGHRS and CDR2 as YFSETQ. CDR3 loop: CASSLTTDTQYF. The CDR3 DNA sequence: TGCGCCAGCAGCTTGACAACAGATACGCAGTATTTT.

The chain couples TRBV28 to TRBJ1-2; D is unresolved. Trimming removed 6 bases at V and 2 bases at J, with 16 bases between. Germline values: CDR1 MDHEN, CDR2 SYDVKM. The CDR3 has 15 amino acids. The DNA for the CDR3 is TGTGCCAGCAGCCTGCGCCTGTTAAAAAACTATGGCTACACCTTC. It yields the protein CASSLRLLKNYGYTF.

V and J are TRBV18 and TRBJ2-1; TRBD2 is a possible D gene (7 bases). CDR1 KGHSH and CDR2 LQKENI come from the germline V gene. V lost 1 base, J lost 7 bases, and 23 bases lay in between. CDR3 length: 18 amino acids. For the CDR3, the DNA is TGTGCCAGCTCACCACAATCCTTAGGCGCGGGGGCCCCGAATGAGCAGTTCTTC. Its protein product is CASSPQSLGAGAPNEQFF.

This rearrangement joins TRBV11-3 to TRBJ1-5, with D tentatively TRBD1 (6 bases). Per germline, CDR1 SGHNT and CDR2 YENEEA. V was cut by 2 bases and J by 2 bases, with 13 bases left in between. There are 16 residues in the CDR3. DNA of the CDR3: TGTGCCAGCAGCTTATTACAGGGTCGTGGCAATCAGCCCCAGCATTTT. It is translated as CASSLLQGRGNQPQHF.

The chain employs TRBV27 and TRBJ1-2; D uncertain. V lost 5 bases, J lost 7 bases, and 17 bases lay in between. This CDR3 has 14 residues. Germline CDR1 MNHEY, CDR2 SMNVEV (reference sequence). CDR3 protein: CASSRAAGRSGYTF. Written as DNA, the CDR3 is TGTGCCAGCAGTCGAGCTGCAGGTAGAAGTGGCTACACCTTC.

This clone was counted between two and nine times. CDR3 amino acids: CAISDPANYGYTF. In nucleotides, the CDR3 is TGTGCCATCAGTGACCCCGCTAACTATGGCTACACCTTC. This chain uses TRBV10-3 with TRBJ1-2; D not certain. V dropped 3 bases and J dropped 0 bases, with 5 bases sitting between them. Germline V gives CDR1 ENHRY, CDR2 SYGVKD. This CDR3 region has 13 residues.

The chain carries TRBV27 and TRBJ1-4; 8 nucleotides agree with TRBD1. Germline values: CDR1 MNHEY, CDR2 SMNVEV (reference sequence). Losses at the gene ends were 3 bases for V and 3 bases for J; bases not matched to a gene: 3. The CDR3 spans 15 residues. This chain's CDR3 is CASSFGQGPNEKLFF. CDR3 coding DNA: TGTGCCAGCAGTTTCGGACAGGGACCTAATGAAAAACTGTTTTTT.

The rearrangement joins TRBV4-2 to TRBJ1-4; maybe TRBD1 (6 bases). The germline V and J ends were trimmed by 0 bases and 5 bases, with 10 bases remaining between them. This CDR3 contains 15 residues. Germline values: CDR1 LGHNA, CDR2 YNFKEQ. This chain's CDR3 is CASSQEQGQNEKLFF. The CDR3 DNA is TGTGCCAGCAGCCAAGAACAGGGCCAAAATGAAAAACTGTTTTTT.

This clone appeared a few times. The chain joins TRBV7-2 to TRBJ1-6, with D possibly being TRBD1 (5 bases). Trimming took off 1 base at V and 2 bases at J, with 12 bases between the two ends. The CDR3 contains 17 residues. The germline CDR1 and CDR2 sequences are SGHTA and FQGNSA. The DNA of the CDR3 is TGTGCCAGCAGCTTAGACACAGGACAAGCCTATAATTCACCCCTCCACTTT. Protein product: CASSLDTGQAYNSPLHF.

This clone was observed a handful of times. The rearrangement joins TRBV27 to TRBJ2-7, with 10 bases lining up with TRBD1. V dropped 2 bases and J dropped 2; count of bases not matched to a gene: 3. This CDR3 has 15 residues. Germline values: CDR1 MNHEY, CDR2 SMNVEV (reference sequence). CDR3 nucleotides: TGTGCCAGCAGTTTAAGGACAGGGGGGACCTACGAGCAGTACTTC. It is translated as CASSLRTGGTYEQYF.

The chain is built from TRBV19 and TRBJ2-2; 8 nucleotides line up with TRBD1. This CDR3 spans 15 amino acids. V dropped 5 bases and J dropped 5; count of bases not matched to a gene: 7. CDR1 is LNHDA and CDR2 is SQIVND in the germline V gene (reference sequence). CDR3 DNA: TGTGCCAGTAGTGGACAGGGTTGGGGAACCGGGGAGCTGTTTTTT. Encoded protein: CASSGQGWGTGELFF.